The 6 T cell receptor beta chains given below trace back to one sample, sequenced in a study of blood T cell repertoires in COVID-19. TCRdb keeps only in-frame clones here, not all; method: immunoSEQ multiplex PCR. Seen here are about 210,000 clones, 83% observed once, and the top ten hold around 2.3%. Material: peripheral blood. These TCRs come from a woman aged 40 to 50 with active or convalescent COVID-19.

This clone has a single count. DNA for the CDR3: TGTGCCAGCAGTTTAGGGACTAGCTATGAGCAGTTCTTC. It translates to CASSLGTSYEQFF. This chain uses TRBV12-3 or TRBV12-4 with TRBJ2-1, with 8 bases fitting TRBD2. The CDR3 consists of 13 residues. V lost 1 base and J lost 8; bases outside the gene matches: 1.

This chain links TRBV29-1 with TRBJ1-1, with TRBD1 identical over 8 bases. Trimming cost V 7 bases and J 0 bases; bases outside gene matches: 10. The CDR3 is 15 amino acids. The germline CDR1 and CDR2 sequences are SQVTM and ANQGSEA. This CDR3 is CSAGQGARMNTEAFF. CDR3 DNA sequence: TGCAGCGCTGGTCAGGGGGCAAGGATGAACACTGAAGCTTTCTTT.

In the case of this clone: This sample includes further DNA sequences coding for the same CDR3. CDR3 coding DNA: TGTGCCAGCAGTTTTCGGGCAGGGTATGGCTACACCTTC. Amino acid sequence: CASSFRAGYGYTF. This sequence joins TRBV12-3 or TRBV12-4 and TRBJ1-2; D is perhaps TRBD1 (5 bases). The V end lost 3 bases, the J end lost 5 bases, and 10 bases lay between the germline ends. CDR3 length: 13 residues.

The chain combines TRBV28 with TRBJ1-4; weak D call: TRBD1 (6 bases). CDR3 size: 14 residues. V was pared by 6 bases and J by 4 bases, with 12 bases between. Germline assignment: CDR1 MDHEN and CDR2 SYDVKM. CDR3 sequence reads: CASRLDRLNEKLFF. DNA of the CDR3: TGTGCCAGCAGACTAGACAGGCTTAATGAAAAACTGTTTTTT.

The rearrangement links TRBV3-1 (or the pseudogene TRBV3-2) to TRBJ1-2; D might be TRBD1 (5 bases). The germline CDR1 and CDR2 sequences are LGHDT and YNNKEL (reference sequence). This CDR3 region has 14 residues. V was clipped by 3 bases and J by 1 base, with 9 bases between them. CDR3 sequence (DNA): TGTGCCAGCAGCCAGGGGGGGTATAACTATGGCTACACCTTC. Its protein is CASSQGGYNYGYTF.

This clone is a singleton in its sample. The CDR3 bases are TGTGCCAGCAGCTCGAGCTCCTACAATGAGCAGTTCTTC. Residues: CASSSSSYNEQFF. This chain joins TRBV9 and TRBJ2-1; unclear D gene. There are 13 residues in the CDR3. The V gene lost 4 bases and the J gene lost 0 bases, with 5 bases spanning the gap. CDR1 and CDR2 from the germline V gene are SGDLS and YYNGEE.